This is a list of T cell receptor beta chains from one sample in a study of blood T cell repertoires in COVID-19. Assay used: immunoSEQ multiplex PCR; TCRdb lists only in-frame clones, some missing. The sample carries some 670,000 clones, 90% recorded once. Sequenced material: peripheral blood. Source of these receptors: a woman between 18 and 29 years old with acute or convalescent COVID-19. Each CDR3 is given with its conserved first and last residue. D genes are given only for firm matches. Only part of the rows carry a size: once, few, many, or a class if the clone is expanded.

clone size,D gene,J gene,V gene,CDR3 DNA,CDR3 protein
.,TRBD2,TRBJ2-1,TRBV6-1,TGTGCCAGCAGCATAGCGGGGGGGGTGGATGAGCAGTTCTTC,CASSIAGGVDEQFF
few,TRBD1,TRBJ1-2,TRBV5-8,TGTGCCAGCAGCTTCGAGCCGCCGAAGGGGGCCTACTATGGCTACACCTTC,CASSFEPPKGAYYGYTF
.,.,TRBJ1-1,TRBV30,TGTGCCTGGAGTGCCCGGGACACTGAAGCTTTCTTT,CAWSARDTEAFF
few,.,TRBJ2-1,TRBV4-2,TGTGCCAGCAGCCAAGATTGGACGGGGGACTACAATGAGCAGTTCTTC,CASSQDWTGDYNEQFF
.,.,TRBJ2-7,TRBV5-5,TGTGCCAGCAGCTTGACCCCCGGTACCTACGAGCAGTACTTC,CASSLTPGTYEQYF
.,.,TRBJ1-2,TRBV7-9,TGTGCCAGCAGCTTACCCCGGTACGGAGCTAACTATGGCTACACCTTC,CASSLPRYGANYGYTF
.,.,TRBJ1-1,TRBV10-2,TGCGCCAGCAGTGAGTACCGACAGAACACTGAAGCTTTCTTT,CASSEYRQNTEAFF
.,TRBD1,TRBJ1-5,TRBV6-1,TGTGCCAGCAGTGACCGACAGGGCTATAGCAATCAGCCCCAGCATTTT,CASSDRQGYSNQPQHF
.,.,TRBJ2-1,TRBV9,TGTGCCAGCAGCGTAGGATTGAACCGGGACAATGAGCAGTTCTTC,CASSVGLNRDNEQFF
.,.,TRBJ1-5,TRBV6-2/TRBV6-3,TGTGCCAGCAGTTTTTTAGGGGGGGAAAATCAGCCCCAGCATTTT,CASSFLGGENQPQHF
.,.,TRBJ2-7,TRBV5-1,TGCGCCAGCAGCTTGGCCACAGGCTACGAGCAGTACTTC,CASSLATGYEQYF
once,.,TRBJ1-1,TRBV4-1,TGCGCCAGCAGCCAAGTGAAGGCAGGGGAGACTGAAGCTTTCTTT,CASSQVKAGETEAFF
.,.,TRBJ2-2,TRBV19,TGTGCCAGTACTTTGGGGGCGAGATTCAGGGCCGGGGAGCTGTTTTTT,CASTLGARFRAGELFF
once,TRBD1,TRBJ2-5,TRBV19,TGTGCCAGTAGTCCCCCGGGACAGGGCCGGGAGACCCAGTACTTC,CASSPPGQGRETQYF
.,TRBD1,TRBJ1-2,TRBV24-1,TGTGCCACCAGTGACCCGGGACAGGGGGCGGGAGGCTACACCTTC,CATSDPGQGAGGYTF
.,TRBD1,TRBJ2-2,TRBV5-1,TGCGCCAGCAGACAGACAGGGGGGGACACCGGGGAGCTGTTTTTT,CASRQTGGDTGELFF
.,.,TRBJ1-2,TRBV11-2,TGTGCCAGCAGCTTAAGGGGGGGTATCGGCTACACCTTC,CASSLRGGIGYTF
.,TRBD1,TRBJ2-7,TRBV6-5,TGTGCCAGCAGTTACATGGGACAGGGGGCAGGCGAGCAGTACTTC,CASSYMGQGAGEQYF
.,.,TRBJ2-3,TRBV12-3/TRBV12-4,TGTGCCAGCAGCCGGGCAGGGATGGATACGCAGTATTTT,CASSRAGMDTQYF
.,.,TRBJ1-3,TRBV4-1,TGCGCCAGCAGCCAAGAGCAGCCAGGTGGAAACACCATATATTTT,CASSQEQPGGNTIYF
.,TRBD1,TRBJ1-2,TRBV19,TGTGCCAGTAACCCAAGCGGGACAGGGAGCGGCTACACCTTC,CASNPSGTGSGYTF
few,.,TRBJ1-2,TRBV2,TGTGCCAGCATTATAGGACTATCCTATGGCTACACCTTC,CASIIGLSYGYTF